Listed below are T cell receptor beta chains from one sample, sequenced in a study of OX40 agonist ivuxolimab in advanced cancers. TCRdb's copy holds only in-frame clones and misses some; the assay was immunoSEQ multiplex PCR. The sample shows tens of thousands of clones, roughly nine tenths of them seen only once. The sequences come from CD4+ or CD8+ T cells sorted from blood, collected in a trial of the OX40 agonist ivuxolimab. The receptors originated from an adult with an advanced solid tumor such as melanoma, head and neck, liver or kidney cancer. Each CDR3 is given with its conserved first and last residue. A D gene is named only where the DNA matches it firmly. The size entry is marked missing in some rows and otherwise reads once, few, many or a size class.

>TRBV4-1|TRBJ1-3|16|-|once
CASSQEGTNSGNTIYF
TGCGCCAGCAGCCAAGAGGGCACTAACTCTGGAAACACCATATATTTT
>TRBV28|TRBJ2-1|13|-|once
CASSQPPGLEQFF
TGTGCCAGCAGTCAACCACCGGGACTCGAGCAGTTCTTC
>TRBV20-1|TRBJ1-2|11|-|-
CSARGVDGYTF
TGCAGTGCTCGGGGGGTGGATGGCTACACCTTC
>TRBV30|TRBJ1-5|12|-|-
CAWTDGNQPQHF
TGTGCCTGGACCGACGGCAATCAGCCCCAGCATTTT
>TRBV7-9|TRBJ2-1|14|-|-
CASSSRDSYNEQFF
TGTGCCAGCAGCTCCCGGGACTCCTACAATGAGCAGTTCTTC
>TRBV11-2|TRBJ2-7|12|TRBD2|-
CASGTTTYEQYF
TGTGCTTCGGGGACTACAACCTACGAGCAGTACTTC
>TRBV28|TRBJ2-5|16|TRBD2|once
CASSSPTERDQETQYF
TGTGCCAGCAGTTCCCCCACGGAGCGGGATCAAGAGACCCAGTACTTC
>TRBV6-1|TRBJ1-5|15|-|-
CASSGPPSYITPQHF
TGTGCCAGCAGCGGCCCCCCTAGCTATATCACCCCCCAGCATTTT
>TRBV2|TRBJ2-7|16|TRBD1|-
CASSETLGQGAYEQYF
TGTGCCAGCAGTGAAACTCTGGGACAGGGGGCCTACGAGCAGTACTTC
>TRBV5-4|TRBJ2-7|13|-|-
CASSVWTQDEQYF
TGTGCCAGCAGCGTCTGGACCCAAGATGAGCAGTACTTC
>TRBV18|TRBJ2-2|14|-|-
CASSPPVGAGELFF
TGTGCCAGCTCACCCCCAGTGGGGGCCGGGGAGCTGTTTTTT
>TRBV9|TRBJ2-7|14|-|-
CASSNSGDSYEQYF
TGTGCCAGCAGCAATTCGGGCGACTCCTACGAGCAGTACTTC
>TRBV11-2|TRBJ1-4|13|TRBD1|-
CASSGDRVEKLFF
TGTGCCAGCAGCGGGGACAGGGTCGAAAAACTGTTTTTT
>TRBV7-9|TRBJ1-1|14|-|-
CASSLGGGTDEAFF
TGTGCCAGCAGCTTAGGCGGGGGGACGGATGAAGCTTTCTTT
>TRBV7-6|TRBJ2-5|14|TRBD2|-
CASSSGTNEETQYF
TGTGCCAGCAGCTCAGGGACTAACGAAGAGACCCAGTACTTC
>TRBV30|TRBJ2-7|13|-|-
CAWSDSRLYEQYF
TGTGCCTGGAGTGACAGCCGCCTTTACGAGCAGTACTTC
>TRBV10-2|TRBJ1-2|14|-|once
CASSHGSEIYGYTF
TGCGCCAGCAGCCACGGATCGGAAATCTATGGCTACACCTTC
>TRBV11-2|TRBJ2-7|15|TRBD1|-
CASSLFSGQSYEQYF
TGTGCCAGCAGCTTATTCTCGGGACAGTCCTACGAGCAGTACTTC
>TRBV5-4|TRBJ2-7|19|TRBD2|-
CASSVWGTSGRPRSHEQYF
TGTGCCAGCAGCGTTTGGGGAACTAGCGGGAGGCCGAGGAGCCACGAGCAGTACTTC
>TRBV30|TRBJ1-2|14|-|-
CAWSVFGPYYGYTF
TGTGCCTGGAGTGTTTTCGGACCATACTATGGCTACACCTTC
>TRBV5-6|TRBJ1-1|15|TRBD1|few
CASSWTGTGDTEAFF
TGTGCCAGCAGCTGGACCGGGACAGGGGACACTGAAGCTTTCTTT
>TRBV6-4|TRBJ2-5|17|TRBD2|-
CASSGRAPSGLKETQYF
TGTGCCAGCAGTGGCCGCGCCCCATCGGGACTAAAAGAGACCCAGTACTTC
>TRBV27|TRBJ2-2|14|-|-
CASSFALAIGELFF
TGTGCCAGCAGTTTTGCACTAGCTATCGGGGAGCTGTTTTTT
>TRBV4-3|TRBJ2-7|15|TRBD1|-
CASSPGTGSTYEQYF
TGCGCCAGCAGTCCTGGGACAGGGAGCACCTACGAGCAGTACTTC
>TRBV11-3|TRBJ2-7|15|TRBD2|-
CASSSSGTSVYEQYF
TGTGCCAGCAGCTCCTCCGGGACTAGCGTATACGAGCAGTACTTC
>TRBV5-1|TRBJ2-7|17|TRBD1|-
CASRTGTGGWQGYEQYF
TGCGCCAGCAGGACCGGGACAGGTGGTTGGCAGGGTTACGAGCAGTACTTC
>TRBV11-2|TRBJ2-7|14|TRBD1|-
CASSLVQGAYEQYF
TGTGCCAGCAGCTTAGTACAGGGGGCCTACGAGCAGTACTTC
>TRBV5-1|TRBJ2-1|18|-|-
CASSLTTSRDHSYNEQFF
TGCGCCAGCAGCTTGACAACGAGCCGGGACCACTCCTACAATGAGCAGTTCTTC
>TRBV28|TRBJ1-1|16|-|-
CASSLVGISGGEEAFF
TGTGCCAGCAGTTTAGTGGGTATTTCTGGGGGAGAGGAAGCTTTCTTT
>TRBV29-1|TRBJ2-7|12|-|-
CSVAGEMYEQYF
TGCAGCGTTGCAGGGGAAATGTACGAGCAGTACTTC
>TRBV2|TRBJ2-2|18|TRBD2|-
CASRESDGLAGFTGELFF
TGTGCCAGCAGAGAATCAGACGGACTAGCGGGATTCACCGGGGAGCTGTTTTTT
>TRBV7-9|TRBJ2-3|12|-|-
CASTSQTDTQYF
TGTGCCAGCACCTCGCAGACAGATACGCAGTATTTT
>TRBV19|TRBJ2-3|15|-|-
CASSIRSGSTDTQYF
TGTGCCAGTAGTATCAGGAGCGGTAGCACAGATACGCAGTATTTT
>TRBV7-9|TRBJ2-7|16|TRBD2|-
CASSPGTSGRSHEQYF
TGTGCCAGCAGCCCCGGGACTAGCGGGAGGTCACACGAGCAGTACTTC
>TRBV11-2|TRBJ2-7|14|-|-
CASSLVQGRYEQYF
TGTGCCAGCAGCTTAGTACAGGGTCGCTACGAGCAGTACTTC
>TRBV19|TRBJ1-1|11|-|-
CASSMGGEAFF
TGTGCCAGTAGTATGGGGGGTGAAGCTTTCTTT
>TRBV6-5|TRBJ2-2|13|-|-
CASSPLRAGELFF
TGTGCCAGCAGCCCCCTCCGTGCCGGGGAGCTGTTTTTT
>TRBV28|TRBJ1-5|12|-|-
CASGSDNQPQHF
TGTGCCAGCGGATCAGACAATCAGCCCCAGCATTTT
>TRBV4-3|TRBJ2-7|14|TRBD1|-
CASSQGQGAYEQYF
TGCGCCAGCAGCCAAGGACAGGGGGCCTACGAGCAGTACTTC
>TRBV13|TRBJ2-1|15|TRBD2|once
CASSSLGLAHNEQFF
TGTGCCAGCAGCTCTTTAGGACTAGCCCACAATGAGCAGTTCTTC